These 3 T cell receptor beta chains originate from one sample sequenced in a study of blood T cell repertoires in COVID-19. The table came from immunoSEQ multiplex PCR; TCRdb's copy has only in-frame clones and leaves some out. The table lists some 300,000 clones, 89% of them singletons. The material sequenced was PBMCs or T cells enriched from blood (not recorded which). The receptors come from a woman in her forties or fifties who had been exposed to COVID-19.

The genes are TRBV4-2 and TRBJ1-1; D might be TRBD1 (5 bases). The V end was cut by 1 base, the J end by 5 bases, with 8 bases between. This CDR3 has 13 amino acids. Germline assignment: CDR1 LGHNA and CDR2 YNFKEQ. CDR3 in DNA: TGTGCCAGCAGCCAAGTAGGGGTAACTGAAGCTTTCTTT. Its translation is CASSQVGVTEAFF.

This chain connects TRBV7-8 to TRBJ2-5; 9 bases match TRBD1. The CDR3 is 15 residues long. Trimming at V came to 5 bases and at J to 5 bases, leaving 9 bases not matched to a gene. The germline V gene encodes CDR1 SGHVS and CDR2 FQNEAQ. CDR3: CASSVHRGRGETQYF. In DNA form, the CDR3 reads TGTGCCAGCAGCGTGCACAGGGGGCGCGGGGAGACCCAGTACTTC.

The chain combines TRBV28 with TRBJ2-5; tentative D call: TRBD2 (5 bases). V lost 3 bases to trimming and J lost 10 bases, with 12 bases between them. In germline, CDR1 is MDHEN, CDR2 SYDVKM. This CDR3 is 12 amino acids long. CDR3 protein: CASSLSGSIQYF. The DNA of the CDR3 is TGTGCCAGCAGTTTGTCGGGAAGTATCCAGTACTTC.